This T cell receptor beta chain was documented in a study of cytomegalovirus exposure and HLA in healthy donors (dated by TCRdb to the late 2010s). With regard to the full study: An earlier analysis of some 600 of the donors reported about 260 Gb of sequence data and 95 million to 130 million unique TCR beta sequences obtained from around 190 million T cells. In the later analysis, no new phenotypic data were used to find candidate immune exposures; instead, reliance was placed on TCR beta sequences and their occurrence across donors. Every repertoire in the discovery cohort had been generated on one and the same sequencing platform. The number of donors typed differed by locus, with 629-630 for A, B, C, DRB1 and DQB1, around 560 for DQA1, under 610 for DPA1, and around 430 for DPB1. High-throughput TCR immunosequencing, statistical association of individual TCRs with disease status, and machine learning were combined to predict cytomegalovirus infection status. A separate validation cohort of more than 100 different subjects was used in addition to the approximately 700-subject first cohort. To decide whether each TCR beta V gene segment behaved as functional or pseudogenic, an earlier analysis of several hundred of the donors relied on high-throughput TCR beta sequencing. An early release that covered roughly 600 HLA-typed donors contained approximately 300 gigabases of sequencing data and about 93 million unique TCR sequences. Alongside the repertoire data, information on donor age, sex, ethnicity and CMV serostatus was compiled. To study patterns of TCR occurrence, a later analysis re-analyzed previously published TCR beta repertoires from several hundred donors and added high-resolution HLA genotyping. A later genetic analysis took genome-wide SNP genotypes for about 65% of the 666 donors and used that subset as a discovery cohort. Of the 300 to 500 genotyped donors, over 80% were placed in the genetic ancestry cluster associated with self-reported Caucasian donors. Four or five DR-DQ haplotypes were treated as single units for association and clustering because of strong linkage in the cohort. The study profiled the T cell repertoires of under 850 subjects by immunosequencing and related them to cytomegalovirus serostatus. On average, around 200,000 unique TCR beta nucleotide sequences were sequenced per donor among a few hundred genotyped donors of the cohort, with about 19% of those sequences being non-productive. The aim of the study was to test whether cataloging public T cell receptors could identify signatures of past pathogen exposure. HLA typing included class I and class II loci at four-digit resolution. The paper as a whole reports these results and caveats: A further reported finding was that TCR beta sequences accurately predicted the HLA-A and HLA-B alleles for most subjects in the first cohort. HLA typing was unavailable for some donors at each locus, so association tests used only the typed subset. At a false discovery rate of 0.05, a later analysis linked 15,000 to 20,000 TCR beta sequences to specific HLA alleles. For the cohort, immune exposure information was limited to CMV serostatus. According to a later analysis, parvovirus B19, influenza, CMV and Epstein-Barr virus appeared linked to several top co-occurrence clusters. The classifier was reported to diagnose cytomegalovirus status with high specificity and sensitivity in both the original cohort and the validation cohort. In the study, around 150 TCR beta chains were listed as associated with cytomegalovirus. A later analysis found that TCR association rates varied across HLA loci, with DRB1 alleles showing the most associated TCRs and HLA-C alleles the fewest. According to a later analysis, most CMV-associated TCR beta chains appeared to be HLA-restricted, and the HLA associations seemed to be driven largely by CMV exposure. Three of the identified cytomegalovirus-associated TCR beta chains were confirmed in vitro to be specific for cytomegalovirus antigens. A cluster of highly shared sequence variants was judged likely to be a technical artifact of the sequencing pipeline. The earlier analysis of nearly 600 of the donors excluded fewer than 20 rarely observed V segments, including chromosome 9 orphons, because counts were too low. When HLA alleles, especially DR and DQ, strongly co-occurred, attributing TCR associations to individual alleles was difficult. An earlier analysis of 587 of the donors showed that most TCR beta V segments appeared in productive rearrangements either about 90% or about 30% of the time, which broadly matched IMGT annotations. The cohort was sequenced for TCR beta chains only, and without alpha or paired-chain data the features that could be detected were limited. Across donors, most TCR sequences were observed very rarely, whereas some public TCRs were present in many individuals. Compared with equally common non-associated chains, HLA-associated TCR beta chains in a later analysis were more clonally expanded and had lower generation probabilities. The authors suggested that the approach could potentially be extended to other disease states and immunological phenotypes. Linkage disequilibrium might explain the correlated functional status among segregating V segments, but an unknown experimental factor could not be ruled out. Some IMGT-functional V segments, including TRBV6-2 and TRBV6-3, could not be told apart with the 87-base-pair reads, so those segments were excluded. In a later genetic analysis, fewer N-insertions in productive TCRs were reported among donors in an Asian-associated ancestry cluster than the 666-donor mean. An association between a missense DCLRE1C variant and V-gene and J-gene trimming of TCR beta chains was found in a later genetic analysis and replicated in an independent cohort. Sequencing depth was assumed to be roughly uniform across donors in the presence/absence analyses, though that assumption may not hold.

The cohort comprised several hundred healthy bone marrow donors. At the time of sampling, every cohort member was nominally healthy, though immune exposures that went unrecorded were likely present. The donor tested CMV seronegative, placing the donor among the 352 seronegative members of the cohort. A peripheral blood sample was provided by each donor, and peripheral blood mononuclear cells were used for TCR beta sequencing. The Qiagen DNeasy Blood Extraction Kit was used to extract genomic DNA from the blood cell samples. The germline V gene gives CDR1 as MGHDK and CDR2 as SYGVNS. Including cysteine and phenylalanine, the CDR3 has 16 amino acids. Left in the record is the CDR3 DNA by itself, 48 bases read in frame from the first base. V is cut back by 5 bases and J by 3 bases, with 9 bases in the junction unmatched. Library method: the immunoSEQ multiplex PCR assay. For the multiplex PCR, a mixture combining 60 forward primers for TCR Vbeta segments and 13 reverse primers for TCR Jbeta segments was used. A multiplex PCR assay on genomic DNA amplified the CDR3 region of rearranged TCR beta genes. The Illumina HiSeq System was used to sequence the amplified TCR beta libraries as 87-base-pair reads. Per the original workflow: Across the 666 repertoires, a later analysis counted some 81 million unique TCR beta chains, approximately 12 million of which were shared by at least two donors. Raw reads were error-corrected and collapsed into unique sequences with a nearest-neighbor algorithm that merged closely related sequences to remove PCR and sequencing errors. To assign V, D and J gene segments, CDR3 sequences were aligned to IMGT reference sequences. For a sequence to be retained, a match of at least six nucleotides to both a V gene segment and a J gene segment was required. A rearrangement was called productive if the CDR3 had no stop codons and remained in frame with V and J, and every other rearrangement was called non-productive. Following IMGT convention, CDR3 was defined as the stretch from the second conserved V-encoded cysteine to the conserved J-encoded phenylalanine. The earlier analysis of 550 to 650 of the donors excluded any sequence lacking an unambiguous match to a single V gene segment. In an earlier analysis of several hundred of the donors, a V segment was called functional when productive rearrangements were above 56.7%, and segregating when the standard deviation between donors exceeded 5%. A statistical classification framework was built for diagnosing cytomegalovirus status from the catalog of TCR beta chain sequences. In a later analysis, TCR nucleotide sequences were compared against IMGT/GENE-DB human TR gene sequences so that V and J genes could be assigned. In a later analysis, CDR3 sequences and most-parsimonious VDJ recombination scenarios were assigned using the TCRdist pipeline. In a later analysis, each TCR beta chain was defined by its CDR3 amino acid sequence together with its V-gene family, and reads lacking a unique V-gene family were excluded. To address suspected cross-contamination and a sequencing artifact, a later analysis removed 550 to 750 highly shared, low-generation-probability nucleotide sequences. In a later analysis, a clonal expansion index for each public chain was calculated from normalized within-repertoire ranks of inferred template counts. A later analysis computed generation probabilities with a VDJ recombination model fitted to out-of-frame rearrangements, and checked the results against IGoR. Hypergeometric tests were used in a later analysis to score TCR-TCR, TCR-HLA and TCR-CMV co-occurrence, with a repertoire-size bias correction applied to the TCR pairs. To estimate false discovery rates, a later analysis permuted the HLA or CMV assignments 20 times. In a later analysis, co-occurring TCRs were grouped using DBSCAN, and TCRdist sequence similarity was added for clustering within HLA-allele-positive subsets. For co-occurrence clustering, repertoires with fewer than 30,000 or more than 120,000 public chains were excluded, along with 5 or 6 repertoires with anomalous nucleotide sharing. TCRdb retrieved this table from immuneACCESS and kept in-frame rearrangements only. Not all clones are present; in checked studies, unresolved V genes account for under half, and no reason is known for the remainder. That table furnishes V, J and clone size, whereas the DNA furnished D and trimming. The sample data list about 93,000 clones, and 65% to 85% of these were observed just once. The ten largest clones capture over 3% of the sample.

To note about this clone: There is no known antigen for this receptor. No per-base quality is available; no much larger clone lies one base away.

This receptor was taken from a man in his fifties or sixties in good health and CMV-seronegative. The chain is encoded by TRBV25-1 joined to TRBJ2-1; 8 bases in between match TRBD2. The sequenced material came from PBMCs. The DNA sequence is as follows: TGTGCCAGCAGTCCTCGTAGTAGCGGGAACTACAATGAGCAGTTCTTC. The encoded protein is CASSPRSSGNYNEQFF.